The 3 T cell receptor beta chains presented below share a single source sample, sequenced in a study of blood T cell repertoires in COVID-19. Method: immunoSEQ multiplex PCR; TCRdb's copy keeps in-frame clones and lacks some. The sample includes 65,000 or so clones, 65% to 85% of them seen just once. Sequencing was done on a sample of peripheral blood. All receptors derive from a man aged 25 to 40 with COVID-19, enrolled during active disease.

On this clone itself: A much bigger clone sits one base away, suggesting this may be a read error. The sample carries other DNA sequences with the same CDR3. The V and J genes are TRBV12-3 or TRBV12-4 and TRBJ1-4, with 9 nucleotides matching TRBD1. Losses at the gene ends were 3 bases for V and 8 bases for J; bases not matched to a gene: 1. This CDR3 comprises 13 residues. CDR3 protein: CASSLGQGEKLFF. For the CDR3, the DNA is TGTGCCAGCAGTTTGGGACAGGGAGAAAAACTGTTTTTT.

This clone was observed once. The rearrangement links TRBV21-1 to TRBJ2-7; the table's D call, TRBD2, has no DNA check behind it. TRBV21-1 represents a pseudogene. CDR3 length: 12 amino acids. CDR3 in DNA: TGTGCGGAGGGGACGGATTCCTACGAGCAGTACTTC. Translated, it gives CAEGTDSYEQYF.

This clone showed up just a few times. The chain has TRBV11-2 and TRBJ1-1, with D possibly being TRBD1 (5 bases). Germline V CDR1 and CDR2: SGHAT, FQNNGV. This CDR3 is 15 amino acids long. The germline V and J ends were trimmed by 3 bases and 7 bases, with 18 bases remaining between them. CDR3 protein: CASSLGWGRDLEAFF. CDR3 nucleotide sequence: TGTGCCAGCAGCTTGGGATGGGGCAGGGATCTTGAAGCTTTCTTT.